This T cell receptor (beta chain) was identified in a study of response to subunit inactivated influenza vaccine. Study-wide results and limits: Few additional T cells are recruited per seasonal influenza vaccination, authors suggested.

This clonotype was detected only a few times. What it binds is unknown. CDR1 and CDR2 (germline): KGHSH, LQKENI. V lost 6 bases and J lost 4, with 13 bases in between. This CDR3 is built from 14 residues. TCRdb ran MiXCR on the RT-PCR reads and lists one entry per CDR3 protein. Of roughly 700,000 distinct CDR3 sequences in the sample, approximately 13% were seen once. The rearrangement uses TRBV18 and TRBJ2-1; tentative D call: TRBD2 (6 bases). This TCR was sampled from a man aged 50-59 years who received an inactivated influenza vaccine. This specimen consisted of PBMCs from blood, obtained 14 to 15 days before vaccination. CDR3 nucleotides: TGTGCCAGCTCCCGGGACTCAGTATACAATGAGCAGTTCTTC. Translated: CASSRDSVYNEQFF.